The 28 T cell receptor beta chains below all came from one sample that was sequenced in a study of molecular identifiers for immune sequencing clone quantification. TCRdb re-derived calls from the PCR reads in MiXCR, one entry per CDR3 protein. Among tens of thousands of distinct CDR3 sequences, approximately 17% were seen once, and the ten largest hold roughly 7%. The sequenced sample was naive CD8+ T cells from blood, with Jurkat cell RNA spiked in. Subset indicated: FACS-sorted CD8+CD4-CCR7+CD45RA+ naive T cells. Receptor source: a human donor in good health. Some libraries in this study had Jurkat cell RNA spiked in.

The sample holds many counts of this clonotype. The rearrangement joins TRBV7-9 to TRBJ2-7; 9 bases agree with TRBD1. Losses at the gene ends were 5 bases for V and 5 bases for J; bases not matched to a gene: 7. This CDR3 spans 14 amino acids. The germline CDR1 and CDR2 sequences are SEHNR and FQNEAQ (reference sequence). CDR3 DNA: TGTGCCAGCAGCCCCGGACAGGGGATGCACGAGCAGTACTTC. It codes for CASSPGQGMHEQYF.

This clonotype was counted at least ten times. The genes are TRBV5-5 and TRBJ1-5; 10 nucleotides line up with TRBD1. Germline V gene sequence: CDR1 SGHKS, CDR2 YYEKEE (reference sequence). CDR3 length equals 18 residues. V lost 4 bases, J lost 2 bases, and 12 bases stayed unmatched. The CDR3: CASSLRDRGHGGNQPQHF. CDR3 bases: TGTGCCAGCAGCCTCCGGGACAGGGGACACGGTGGCAATCAGCCCCAGCATTTT.

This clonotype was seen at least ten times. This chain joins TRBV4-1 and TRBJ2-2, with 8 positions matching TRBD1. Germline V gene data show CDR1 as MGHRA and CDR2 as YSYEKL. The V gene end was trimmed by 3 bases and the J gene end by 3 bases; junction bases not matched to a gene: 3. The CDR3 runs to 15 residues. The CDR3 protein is CASSQDRDYTGELFF. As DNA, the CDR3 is TGCGCCAGCAGCCAGGACAGGGATTACACCGGGGAGCTGTTTTTT.

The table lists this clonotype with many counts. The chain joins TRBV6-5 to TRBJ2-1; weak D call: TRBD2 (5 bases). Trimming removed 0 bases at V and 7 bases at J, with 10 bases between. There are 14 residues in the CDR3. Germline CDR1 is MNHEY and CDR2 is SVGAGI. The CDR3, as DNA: TGTGCCAGCAGTTACTCCTCTCGAGGGAATGAGCAGTTCTTC. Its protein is CASSYSSRGNEQFF.

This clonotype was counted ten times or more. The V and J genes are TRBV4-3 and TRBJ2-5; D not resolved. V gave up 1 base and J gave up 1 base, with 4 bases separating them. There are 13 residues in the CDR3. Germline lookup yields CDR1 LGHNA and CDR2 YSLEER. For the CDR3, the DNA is TGCGCCAGCAGCCAAGGGCCCCAAGAGACCCAGTACTTC. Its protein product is CASSQGPQETQYF.

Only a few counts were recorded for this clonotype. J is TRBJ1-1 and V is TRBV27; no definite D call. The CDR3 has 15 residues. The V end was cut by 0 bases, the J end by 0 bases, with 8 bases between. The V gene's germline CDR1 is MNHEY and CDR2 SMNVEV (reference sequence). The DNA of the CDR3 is TGTGCCAGCAGTTTATCTGGCACCCTGAACACTGAAGCTTTCTTT. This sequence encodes CASSLSGTLNTEAFF.

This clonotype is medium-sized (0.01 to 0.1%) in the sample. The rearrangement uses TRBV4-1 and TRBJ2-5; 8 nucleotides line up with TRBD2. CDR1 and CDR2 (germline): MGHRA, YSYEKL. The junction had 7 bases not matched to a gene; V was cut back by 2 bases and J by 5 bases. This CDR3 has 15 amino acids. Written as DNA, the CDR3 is TGCGCCAGCAGCCAAAAAGCGGGAGAGTGGGAGACCCAGTACTTC. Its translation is CASSQKAGEWETQYF.

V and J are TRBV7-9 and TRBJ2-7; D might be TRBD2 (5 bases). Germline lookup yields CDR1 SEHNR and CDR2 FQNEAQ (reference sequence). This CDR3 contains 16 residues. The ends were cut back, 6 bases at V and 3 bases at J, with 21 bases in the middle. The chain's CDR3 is CASSPGGAATSYEQYF. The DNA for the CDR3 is TGTGCCAGCAGTCCCGGTGGAGCGGCCACCAGCTACGAGCAGTACTTC.

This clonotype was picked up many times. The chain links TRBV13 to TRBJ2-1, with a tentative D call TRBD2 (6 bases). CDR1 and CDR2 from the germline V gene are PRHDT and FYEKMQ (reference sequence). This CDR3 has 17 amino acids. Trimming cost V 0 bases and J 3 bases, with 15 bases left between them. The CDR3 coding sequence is TGTGCCAGCAGCTTAGGAGTTGGCGGGAATTTCTACAATGAGCAGTTCTTC. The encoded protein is CASSLGVGGNFYNEQFF.

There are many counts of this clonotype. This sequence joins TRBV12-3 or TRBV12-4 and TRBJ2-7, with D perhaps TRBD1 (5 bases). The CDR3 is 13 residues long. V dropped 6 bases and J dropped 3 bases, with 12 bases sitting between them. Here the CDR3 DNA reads TGTGCCAGCAGCAAACTCGACAGCTACGAGCAGTACTTC. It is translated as CASSKLDSYEQYF.

The CDR3 coding sequence is TGTGCCAGCAGCTTTGCAGCTGAAGCTTTCTTT. Protein sequence: CASSFAAEAFF. V is TRBV5-5 and J is TRBJ1-1; unclear D gene. Per the germline V gene, CDR1 is SGHKS and CDR2 is YYEKEE (reference sequence). Between the trimmed V and J ends, which lost 2 bases and 6 bases, there was a span of 5 bases. The CDR3 has 11 amino acids.

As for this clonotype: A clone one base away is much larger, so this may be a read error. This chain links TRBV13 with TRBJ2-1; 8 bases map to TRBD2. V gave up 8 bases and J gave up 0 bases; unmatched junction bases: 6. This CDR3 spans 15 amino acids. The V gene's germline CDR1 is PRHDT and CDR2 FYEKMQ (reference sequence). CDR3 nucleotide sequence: TGTGCCAGCGGCGACGGGAGGGGCTCCTACAATGAGCAGTTCTTC. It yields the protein CASGDGRGSYNEQFF.

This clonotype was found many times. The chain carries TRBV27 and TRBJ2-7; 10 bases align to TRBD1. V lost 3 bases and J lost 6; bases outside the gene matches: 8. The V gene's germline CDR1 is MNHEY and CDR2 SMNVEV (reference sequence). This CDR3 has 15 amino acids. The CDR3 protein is CASSLPGQGVLEQYF. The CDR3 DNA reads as TGTGCCAGCAGTTTGCCCGGACAGGGGGTTCTCGAGCAGTACTTC.

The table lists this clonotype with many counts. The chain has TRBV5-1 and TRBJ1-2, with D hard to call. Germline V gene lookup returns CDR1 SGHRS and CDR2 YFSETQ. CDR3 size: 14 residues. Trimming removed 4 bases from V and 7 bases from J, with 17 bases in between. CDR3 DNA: TGCGCCAGCAGCGGTTCTTACCCTTTAGGTGGCTACACCTTC. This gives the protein CASSGSYPLGGYTF.

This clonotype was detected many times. CDR3 region: CATSARGEVNYEQYF. The CDR3, as DNA: TGTGCCACCAGCGCCCGTGGTGAGGTCAACTACGAGCAGTACTTC. This rearrangement joins TRBV15 to TRBJ2-7; D gene uncertain. Germline-derived CDR1 and CDR2 are LNHNV and YYDKDF (reference sequence). V dropped 5 bases and J dropped 3 bases, with 17 bases sitting between them. CDR3 length: 15 amino acids. The entire variable domain, with the rest obtained from reference TRBV15 and TRBJ2-7, is as follows: DAMVIQNPRYQVTQFGKPVTLSCSQTLNHNVMYWYQQKSSQAPKLLFHYYDKDFNNEADTPDNFQSRRPNTSFCFLDIRSPGLGDTAMYLCATSARGEVNYEQYFGPGTRLTVT.

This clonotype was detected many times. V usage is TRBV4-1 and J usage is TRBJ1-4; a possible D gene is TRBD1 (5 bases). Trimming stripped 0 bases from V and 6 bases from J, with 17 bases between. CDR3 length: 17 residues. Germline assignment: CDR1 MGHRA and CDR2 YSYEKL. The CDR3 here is CASSQESVGRVYEKLFF. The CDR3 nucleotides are TGCGCCAGCAGCCAAGAAAGTGTGGGCAGGGTTTATGAAAAACTGTTTTTT.

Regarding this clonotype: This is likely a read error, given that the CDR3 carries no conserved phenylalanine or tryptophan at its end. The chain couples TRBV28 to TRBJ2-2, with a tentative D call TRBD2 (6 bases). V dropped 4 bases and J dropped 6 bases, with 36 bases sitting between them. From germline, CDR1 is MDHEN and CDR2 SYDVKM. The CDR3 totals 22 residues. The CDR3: CASSSLSPVQNREQKWAGELFL. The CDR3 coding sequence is TGTGCCAGCAGTTCCTTATCCCCCGTCCAGAACCGGGAGCAAAAGTGGGCCGGGGAGCTGTTTCTT.

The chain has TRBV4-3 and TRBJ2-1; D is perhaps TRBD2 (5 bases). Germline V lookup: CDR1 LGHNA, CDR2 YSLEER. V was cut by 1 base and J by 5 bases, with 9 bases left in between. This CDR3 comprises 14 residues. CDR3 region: CASSQVVGDNEQFF. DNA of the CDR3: TGCGCCAGCAGCCAAGTTGTCGGGGACAATGAGCAGTTCTTC.

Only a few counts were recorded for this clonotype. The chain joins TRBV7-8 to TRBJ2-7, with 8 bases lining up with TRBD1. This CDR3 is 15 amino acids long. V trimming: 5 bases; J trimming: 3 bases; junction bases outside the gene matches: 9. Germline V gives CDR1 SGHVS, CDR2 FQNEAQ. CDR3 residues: CASSPAGGVFYEQYF. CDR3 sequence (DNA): TGTGCCAGCAGCCCGGCAGGGGGCGTTTTCTACGAGCAGTACTTC.

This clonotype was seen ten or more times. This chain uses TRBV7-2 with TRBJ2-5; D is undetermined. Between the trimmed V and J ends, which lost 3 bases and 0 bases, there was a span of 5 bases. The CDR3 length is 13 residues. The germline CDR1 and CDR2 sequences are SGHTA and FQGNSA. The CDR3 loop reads CASSFGYQETQYF. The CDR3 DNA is TGTGCCAGCAGCTTTGGGTACCAAGAGACCCAGTACTTC.

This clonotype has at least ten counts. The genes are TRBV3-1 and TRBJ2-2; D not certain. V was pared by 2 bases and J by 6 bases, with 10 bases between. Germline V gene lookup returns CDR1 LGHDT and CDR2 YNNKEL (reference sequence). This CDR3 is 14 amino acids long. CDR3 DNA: TGTGCCAGCAGCCAACCCCTTTCGGCCGGGGAGCTGTTTTTT. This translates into CASSQPLSAGELFF.

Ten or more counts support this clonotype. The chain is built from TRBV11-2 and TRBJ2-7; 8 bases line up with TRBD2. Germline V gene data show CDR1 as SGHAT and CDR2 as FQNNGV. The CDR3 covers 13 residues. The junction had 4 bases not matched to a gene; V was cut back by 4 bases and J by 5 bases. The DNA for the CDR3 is TGTGCCAGCAGCTCGGGGGGGATTAACGAGCAGTACTTC. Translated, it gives CASSSGGINEQYF.

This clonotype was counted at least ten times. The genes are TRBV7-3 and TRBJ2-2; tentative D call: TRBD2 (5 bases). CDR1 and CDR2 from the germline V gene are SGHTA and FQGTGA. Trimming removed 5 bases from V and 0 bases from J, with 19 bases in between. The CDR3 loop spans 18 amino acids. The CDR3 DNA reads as TGTGCCAGCAGCCCCACGGCACAGCGGCTATCGAACACCGGGGAGCTGTTTTTT. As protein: CASSPTAQRLSNTGELFF.

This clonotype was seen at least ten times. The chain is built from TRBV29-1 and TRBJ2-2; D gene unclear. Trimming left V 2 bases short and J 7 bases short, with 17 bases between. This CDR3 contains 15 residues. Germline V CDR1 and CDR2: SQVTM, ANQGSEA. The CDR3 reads CSVEYTYGAIGELFF. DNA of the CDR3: TGCAGCGTTGAATACACATATGGCGCGATCGGGGAGCTGTTTTTT.

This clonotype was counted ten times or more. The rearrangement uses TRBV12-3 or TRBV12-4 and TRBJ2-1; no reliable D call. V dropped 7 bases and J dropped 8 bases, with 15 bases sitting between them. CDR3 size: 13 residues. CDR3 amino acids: CASTKFLGYEQFF. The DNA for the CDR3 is TGTGCCAGCACTAAGTTTCTAGGGTATGAGCAGTTCTTC.

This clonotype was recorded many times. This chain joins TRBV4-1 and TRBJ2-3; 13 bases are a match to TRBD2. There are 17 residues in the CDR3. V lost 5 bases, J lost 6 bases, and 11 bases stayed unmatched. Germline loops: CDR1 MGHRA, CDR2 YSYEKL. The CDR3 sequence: CASSRLAGGPPRDTQYF. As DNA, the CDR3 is TGCGCCAGCAGCAGACTAGCGGGAGGCCCCCCGAGGGATACGCAGTATTTT.

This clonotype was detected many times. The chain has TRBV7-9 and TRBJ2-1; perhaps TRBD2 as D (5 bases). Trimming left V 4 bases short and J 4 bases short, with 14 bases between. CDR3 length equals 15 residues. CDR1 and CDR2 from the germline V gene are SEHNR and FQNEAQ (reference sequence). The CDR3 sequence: CASSWTGRGYNEQFF. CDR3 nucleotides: TGTGCCAGCAGCTGGACCGGACGGGGATACAATGAGCAGTTCTTC.

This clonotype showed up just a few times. The CDR3 DNA reads TGTGCCAGCAGTATACCAGGGGAGGCAAGTGAAAAACTGTTTTTT. Translated: CASSIPGEASEKLFF. This chain connects TRBV28 to TRBJ1-4; D is perhaps TRBD1 (6 bases). Germline CDR1 reads MDHEN; CDR2 reads SYDVKM. This CDR3 spans 15 amino acids. V was cut by 5 bases and J by 7 bases, with 17 bases left in between.